The clone carrying this TCR beta chain has just a few counts. Its antigen is as yet unknown. The sample is drawn from a study of CD8 T cells in ankylosing spondylitis. Study-level points and caveats: Prior literature has documented some motif variants in synovial fluid and blood from reactive arthritis. Clones linked to disease were reported to show significant enrichment in matched ankylosing spondylitis synovial fluid. A motif of 7 or 8 highly homologous TCR beta variants was seen as apparently characteristic of ankylosing spondylitis blood.

This CDR3 is built from 13 residues. Germline loops: CDR1 SNHLY, CDR2 FYNNEI. Trimming took off 2 bases at V and 3 bases at J, with 7 bases between the two ends. The authors made TCR beta libraries by quantitative 5'-RACE with molecular barcodes. TCRdb passed the 5' RACE reads through MiXCR, listing each CDR3 protein once. The profile covers around 770,000 distinct CDR3 sequences, with under 20% appearing a single time and 15% to 20% taken by the ten largest. This receptor was taken from a male donor with ankylosing spondylitis. Sequenced input: blood, either unsorted or a sorted T cell fraction (not recorded which). The chain joins TRBV2 to TRBJ1-1; a possible D gene is TRBD1 (6 bases). The CDR3 DNA follows: TGTGCCAGCAGTGAAACAGGGTACACTGAAGCTTTCTTT. Translation gives CASSETGYTEAFF.